The 2 T cell receptor beta chains reported below all come from one sample, sequenced in a study of OX40 agonist ivuxolimab in advanced cancers. The table came from immunoSEQ multiplex PCR; TCRdb's copy has only in-frame clones and leaves some out. This table has about 83,000 clones, 80% to 90% appearing once. The material sequenced was CD4+ or CD8+ T cells sorted from blood, taken in a trial of the OX40 agonist ivuxolimab. The receptors were sampled from an adult with an advanced solid tumor such as melanoma, head and neck, liver or kidney cancer.

The CDR3 loop reads CASSSTRLAGTYEQYF. CDR3 sequence (DNA): TGTGCCAGCAGTTCCACCAGACTAGCGGGGACCTACGAGCAGTACTTC. The chain carries TRBV28 and TRBJ2-7; 11 bases align to TRBD2. Germline CDR1 is MDHEN and CDR2 is SYDVKM. J gave up 2 bases and V 4 bases, and 7 bases lay outside the gene matches. The CDR3 covers 16 residues.

The chain uses TRBV18 and TRBJ2-7, with D perhaps TRBD1 or TRBD2 (5 bases each). Germline V gene lookup returns CDR1 KGHSH and CDR2 LQKENI. V was shortened by 2 bases and J by 3 bases, with 17 bases between the two germline ends. This CDR3 is built from 16 residues. The chain's CDR3 is CASSPARGEPHYEQYF. For the CDR3, the DNA is TGTGCCAGCTCACCAGCTAGAGGGGAGCCCCACTACGAGCAGTACTTC.